Presented here are 15 T cell receptor beta chains from one specimen sequenced in a study of cytomegalovirus exposure and HLA in healthy donors (dated 2017 in TCRdb). The method behind the library was the immunoSEQ multiplex PCR assay. For the multiplex PCR, a mixture combining 60 forward primers for TCR Vbeta segments and 13 reverse primers for TCR Jbeta segments was used. Drawn from immuneACCESS, this table holds only the in-frame rearrangements with V and J called that TCRdb kept. Clones are partly lost; checked studies trace under half to an unresolved V gene and leave the rest unexplained. This sample has 90,000 to 150,000 clones in its table, and 80% to 85% of those were observed once. The ten largest account for 2% to 2.5% of the sample. The sequenced material came from PBMCs. These receptors were collected from a woman aged 40 to 50 in good health and CMV-seronegative.

The chain recombines TRBV5-1 with TRBJ2-3; 9 nucleotides line up with TRBD1. Trimming took 6 bases from V and 6 from J; bases not matched to a gene: 14. CDR1 SGHRS and CDR2 YFSETQ come from the germline V gene. The CDR3 covers 16 residues. The CDR3 DNA follows: TGCGCCAGCAAACCAACGACAGGGGGGACCGGTGATACGCAGTATTTT. The encoded protein is CASKPTTGGTGDTQYF.

V usage is TRBV2 and J usage is TRBJ1-4, with a possible D match to TRBD1 (6 bases). Germline V gene sequence: CDR1 SNHLY, CDR2 FYNNEI. The CDR3 has 15 amino acids. The V and J ends lost 6 bases and 0 bases respectively, with 11 bases between them. In DNA, the CDR3 is TGTGCCAGCAGAGAGACAGGTGCAACTAATGAAAAACTGTTTTTT. It codes for CASRETGATNEKLFF.

The chain employs TRBV28 and TRBJ2-1; the match to TRBD1 covers 9 bases. The CDR3 has 15 amino acids. Germline CDR1 reads MDHEN; CDR2 reads SYDVKM. V was clipped by 5 bases and J by 7 bases; unmatched bases: 9. The CDR3 region has the DNA TGTGCCAGCAGTCCCTGGGACAGGGAATCTAATGAGCAGTTCTTC. The encoded protein is CASSPWDRESNEQFF.

This clone came up once. The chain uses TRBV9 and TRBJ2-3; TRBD2 aligns across 8 bases. Per germline, CDR1 SGDLS and CDR2 YYNGEE. The V gene end was trimmed by 4 bases and the J gene end by 6 bases; junction bases not matched to a gene: 10. The CDR3 covers 15 residues. The CDR3: CASSPRVAGLDTQYF. Written as DNA, the CDR3 is TGTGCCAGCAGCCCCCGGGTAGCGGGGCTTGATACGCAGTATTTT.

The chain employs TRBV5-1 and TRBJ2-2, with 9 bases identical to TRBD1. In germline, CDR1 is SGHRS, CDR2 YFSETQ. V shed 1 base, J shed 4 bases, and the junction held 2 bases outside the gene matches. This CDR3 is built from 15 residues. CDR3 in DNA: TGCGCCAGCAGCTTGCAGACAGGGGGCACCGGGGAGCTGTTTTTT. Its translation is CASSLQTGGTGELFF.

This clone was seen more than once but under ten times. V and J are TRBV7-9 and TRBJ1-1; 7 nucleotides agree with TRBD1. J lost 7 bases, V lost 5 bases, and 7 bases had no gene match. Germline CDR1 is SEHNR and CDR2 is FQNEAQ (reference sequence). The CDR3 sequence is 13 residues long. The CDR3 reads CASSPQGGGEAFF. The CDR3 region has the DNA TGTGCCAGCAGCCCTCAGGGGGGTGGTGAAGCTTTCTTT.

The rearrangement uses TRBV28 and TRBJ2-7; tentatively, D is TRBD1 (6 bases). Trimming removed 3 bases from V and 4 bases from J, with 16 bases in between. CDR1 and CDR2 from the germline V gene are MDHEN and SYDVKM. The CDR3 spans 15 residues. CDR3: CASSLIQGPNYEQYF. The CDR3 bases are TGTGCCAGCAGTTTGATCCAGGGGCCGAATTACGAGCAGTACTTC.

This clone was seen a handful of times. The CDR3: CASISGNYGYTF. CDR3 DNA: TGTGCCAGCATTTCAGGGAACTATGGCTACACCTTC. The chain uses TRBV2 and TRBJ1-2, with a tentative D call TRBD1 (5 bases). The CDR3 sequence is 12 residues long. Trimming stripped 7 bases from V and 2 bases from J, with 8 bases between. Germline values: CDR1 SNHLY, CDR2 FYNNEI.

The V call is TRBV7-2, the J call TRBJ1-1; tentatively, D is TRBD1 (6 bases). The CDR3 consists of 15 residues. V gave up 5 bases and J gave up 6 bases, with 19 bases separating them. Germline values: CDR1 SGHTA, CDR2 FQGNSA. In nucleotides, the CDR3 is TGTGCCAGCAGCCAGATAACAGGGATTGCGGCTGAAGCTTTCTTT. Residues: CASSQITGIAAEAFF.

The genes are TRBV7-2 and TRBJ1-1; TRBD1 matches at 7 bases. The V segment lost 5 bases and the J segment 6 bases; nucleotides outside the gene matches: 12. This CDR3 is built from 15 residues. Germline V lookup: CDR1 SGHTA, CDR2 FQGNSA. CDR3 loop: CASSLATGRGAEAFF. The DNA for the CDR3 is TGTGCCAGCAGCCTGGCGACAGGGCGAGGGGCTGAAGCTTTCTTT.

The chain couples TRBV5-1 to TRBJ1-1, with D perhaps TRBD1 (6 bases). V lost 4 bases to trimming and J lost 3 bases, with 19 bases between them. The CDR3 sequence is 16 residues long. Germline loops: CDR1 SGHRS, CDR2 YFSETQ. CDR3 DNA sequence: TGCGCCAGCAGCCTGGATTTAAGAGGGGGAGACACTGAAGCTTTCTTT. This codes for CASSLDLRGGDTEAFF.

This sequence joins TRBV18 and TRBJ1-1; D gene uncertain. CDR1 and CDR2 (germline): KGHSH, LQKENI. The CDR3 has 12 residues. V lost 2 bases, J lost 8 bases, and 9 bases lay in between. The CDR3 here is CASSPNQEEAFF. As DNA, the CDR3 is TGTGCCAGCTCACCAAACCAGGAAGAAGCTTTCTTT. The whole variable domain, filled in from reference TRBV18 and TRBJ1-1, reads NAGVMQNPRHLVRRRGQEARLRCSPMKGHSHVYWYRQLPEEGLKFMVYLQKENIIDESGMPKERFSAEFPKEGPSILRIQQVVRGDSAAYFCASSPNQEEAFFGQGTRLTVV.

This chain uses TRBV28 with TRBJ1-1, with a tentative D call TRBD1 (6 bases). Trimming cost V 8 bases and J 11 bases, with 15 bases left between them. The length of the CDR3 is 11 residues. Per germline, CDR1 MDHEN and CDR2 SYDVKM. The CDR3 sequence: CASGGGLSAFF. The CDR3 nucleotides read TGTGCCAGCGGGGGGGGCCTCTCGGCTTTCTTT.

The chain recombines TRBV12-2 with TRBJ2-4; the table assigns TRBD1, which was not confirmed against the DNA. TRBV12-2 is a recognized pseudogene. There are 19 residues in the CDR3. The CDR3 DNA sequence: TGTGCAAGTCGCTTAAGGCGACAGGGGGAACCTAGGGCCAAAAACATTCAGTACTTC. Amino acid sequence: CASRLRRQGEPRAKNIQYF.

The chain carries TRBV28 and TRBJ2-2; 14 bases map to TRBD2. There are 17 residues in the CDR3. Germline V CDR1 and CDR2: MDHEN, SYDVKM. V was clipped by 6 bases and J by 0 bases; unmatched bases: 3. CDR3 sequence reads: CASSPGLAGANTGELFF. In DNA, the CDR3 is TGTGCCAGCAGCCCGGGACTAGCGGGAGCGAACACCGGGGAGCTGTTTTTT. Looking up the rest from reference TRBV28 and TRBJ2-2 gives the full variable domain: DVKVTQSSRYLVKRTGEKVFLECVQDMDHENMFWYRQDPGLGLRLIYFSYDVKMKEKGDIPEGYSVSREKKERFSLILESASTNQTSMYLCASSPGLAGANTGELFFGEGSRLTVL.